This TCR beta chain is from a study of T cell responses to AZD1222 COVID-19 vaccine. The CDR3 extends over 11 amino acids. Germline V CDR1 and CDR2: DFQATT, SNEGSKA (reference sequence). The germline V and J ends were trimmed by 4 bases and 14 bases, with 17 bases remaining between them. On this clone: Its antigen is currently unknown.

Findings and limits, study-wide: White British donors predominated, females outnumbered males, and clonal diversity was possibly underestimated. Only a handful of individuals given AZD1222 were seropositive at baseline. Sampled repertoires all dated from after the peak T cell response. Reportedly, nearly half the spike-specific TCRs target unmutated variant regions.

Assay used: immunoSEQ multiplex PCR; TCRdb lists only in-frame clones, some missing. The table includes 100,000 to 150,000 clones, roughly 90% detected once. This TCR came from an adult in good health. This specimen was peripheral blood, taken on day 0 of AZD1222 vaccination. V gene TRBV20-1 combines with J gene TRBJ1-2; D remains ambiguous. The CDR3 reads CSATAGLSFTF. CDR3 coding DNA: TGCAGTGCTACCGCGGGCCTCTCTTTTACCTTC.